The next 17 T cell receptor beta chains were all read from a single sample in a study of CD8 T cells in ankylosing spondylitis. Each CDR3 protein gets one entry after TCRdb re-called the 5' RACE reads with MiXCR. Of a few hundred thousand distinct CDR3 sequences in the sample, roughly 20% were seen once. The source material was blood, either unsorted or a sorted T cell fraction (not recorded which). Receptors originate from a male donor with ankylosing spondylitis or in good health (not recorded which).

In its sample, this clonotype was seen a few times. The CDR3 nucleotides read TGTGCCTGGAGCCAAGTGACTAGCGGCTCCTACAATGAGCAGTTCTTC. Translating it yields CAWSQVTSGSYNEQFF. This chain joins TRBV30 and TRBJ2-1; 9 nucleotides match TRBD2. Germline assignment: CDR1 GTSNPN and CDR2 SVGIG (reference sequence). V dropped 3 bases and J dropped 0; count of bases not matched to a gene: 6. There are 16 residues in the CDR3.

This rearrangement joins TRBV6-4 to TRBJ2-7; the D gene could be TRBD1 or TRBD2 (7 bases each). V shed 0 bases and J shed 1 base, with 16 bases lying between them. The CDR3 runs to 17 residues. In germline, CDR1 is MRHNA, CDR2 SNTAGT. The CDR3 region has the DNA TGTGCCAGCAGTGACTCGAAGGGGGCGGGGGAATCCTACGAGCAGTACTTC. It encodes CASSDSKGAGESYEQYF.

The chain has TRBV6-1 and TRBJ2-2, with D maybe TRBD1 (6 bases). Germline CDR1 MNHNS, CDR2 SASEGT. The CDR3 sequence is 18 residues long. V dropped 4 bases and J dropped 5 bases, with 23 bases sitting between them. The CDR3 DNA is TGTGCCAGCAGTGGGGACAAGGCCCGTCAACAGAGGACCGGGGAGCTGTTTTTT. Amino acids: CASSGDKARQQRTGELFF.

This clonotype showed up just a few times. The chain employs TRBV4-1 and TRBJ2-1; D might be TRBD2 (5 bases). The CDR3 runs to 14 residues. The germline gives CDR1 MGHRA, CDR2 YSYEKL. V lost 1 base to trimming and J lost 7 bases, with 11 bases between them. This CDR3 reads CASSQGTGGNEQFF. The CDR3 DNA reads TGCGCCAGCAGCCAAGGGACTGGCGGGAATGAGCAGTTCTTC.

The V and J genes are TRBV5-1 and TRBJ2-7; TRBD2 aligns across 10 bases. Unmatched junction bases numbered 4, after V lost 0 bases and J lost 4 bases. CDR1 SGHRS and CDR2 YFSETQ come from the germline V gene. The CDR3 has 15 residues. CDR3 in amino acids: CASSLDRTSGYEQYF. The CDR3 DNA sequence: TGCGCCAGCAGCTTGGATAGGACTAGCGGTTACGAGCAGTACTTC.

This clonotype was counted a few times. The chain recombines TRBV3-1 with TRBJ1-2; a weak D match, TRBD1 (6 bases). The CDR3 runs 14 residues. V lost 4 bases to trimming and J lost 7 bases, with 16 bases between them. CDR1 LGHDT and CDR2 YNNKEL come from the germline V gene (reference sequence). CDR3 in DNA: TGTGCCAGCAGCCCCCCCGAGGGGGGTGGTGGCTACACCTTC. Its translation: CASSPPEGGGGYTF.

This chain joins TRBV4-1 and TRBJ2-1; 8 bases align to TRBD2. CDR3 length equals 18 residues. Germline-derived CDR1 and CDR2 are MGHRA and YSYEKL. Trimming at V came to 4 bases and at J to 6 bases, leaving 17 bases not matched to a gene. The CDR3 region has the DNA TGCGCCAGCAGCCCAGTAGCCCGAGACGGGGGGGTAGGCAATGAGCAGTTCTTC. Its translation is CASSPVARDGGVGNEQFF.

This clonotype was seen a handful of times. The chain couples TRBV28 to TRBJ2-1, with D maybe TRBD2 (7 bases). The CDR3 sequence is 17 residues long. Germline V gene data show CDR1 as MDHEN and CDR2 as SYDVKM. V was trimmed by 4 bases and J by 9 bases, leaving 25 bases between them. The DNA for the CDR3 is TGTGCCAGCAGTTCGATTGGGGGGCGCGGGGGAGGTGGTGAGCAGTTCTTC. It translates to CASSSIGGRGGGGEQFF.

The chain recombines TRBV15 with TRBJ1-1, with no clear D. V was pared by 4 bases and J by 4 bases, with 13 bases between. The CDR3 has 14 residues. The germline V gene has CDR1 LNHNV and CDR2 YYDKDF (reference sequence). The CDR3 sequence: CATSKSEKGTEAFF. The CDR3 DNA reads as TGTGCCACCAGCAAGTCTGAGAAGGGCACTGAAGCTTTCTTT.

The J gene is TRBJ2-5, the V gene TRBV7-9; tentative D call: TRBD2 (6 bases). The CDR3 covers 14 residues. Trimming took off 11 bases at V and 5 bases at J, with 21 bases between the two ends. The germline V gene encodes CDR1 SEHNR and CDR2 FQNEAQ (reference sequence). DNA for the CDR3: TGTGCCTCTCGAGGGAGGCGCCAGGAGGAGACCCAGTACTTC. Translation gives CASRGRRQEETQYF.

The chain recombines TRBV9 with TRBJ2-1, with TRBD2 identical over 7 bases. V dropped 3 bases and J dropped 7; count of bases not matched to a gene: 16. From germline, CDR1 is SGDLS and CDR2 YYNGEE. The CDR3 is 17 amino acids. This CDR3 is CASSGEGGITLINEQFF. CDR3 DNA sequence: TGTGCCAGCAGCGGGGAGGGCGGCATCACTTTGATTAATGAGCAGTTCTTC.

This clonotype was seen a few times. The CDR3 loop reads CSARDPGGNRNTEAFF. In DNA form, the CDR3 reads TGCAGTGCTAGAGATCCGGGCGGGAATAGGAACACTGAAGCTTTCTTT. This chain joins TRBV20-1 and TRBJ1-1, with unresolved D. CDR3 length equals 16 residues. Germline V gene lookup returns CDR1 DFQATT and CDR2 SNEGSKA (reference sequence). Trimming pared 0 bases from V and 1 base from J, leaving 15 bases between.

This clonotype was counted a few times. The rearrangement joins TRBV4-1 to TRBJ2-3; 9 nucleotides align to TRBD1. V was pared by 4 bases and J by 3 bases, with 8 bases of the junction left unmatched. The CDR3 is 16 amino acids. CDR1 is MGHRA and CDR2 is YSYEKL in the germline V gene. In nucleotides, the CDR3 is TGCGCCAGCAGCCTTCAAGGGGACAGGGTGACAGATACGCAGTATTTT. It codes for CASSLQGDRVTDTQYF.

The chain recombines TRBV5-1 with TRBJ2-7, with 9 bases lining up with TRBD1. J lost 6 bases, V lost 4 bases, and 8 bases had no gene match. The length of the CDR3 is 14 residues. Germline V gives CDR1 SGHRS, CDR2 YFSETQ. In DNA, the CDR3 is TGCGCCAGCAGCCATAATGTGGGACAGGGCGAGCAGTACTTC. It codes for CASSHNVGQGEQYF.

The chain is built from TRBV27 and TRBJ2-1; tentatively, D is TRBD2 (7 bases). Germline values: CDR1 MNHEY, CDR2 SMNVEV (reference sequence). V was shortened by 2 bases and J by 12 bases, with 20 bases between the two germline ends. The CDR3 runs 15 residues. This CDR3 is CASSLGGVLGRGQFF. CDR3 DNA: TGTGCCAGCAGTTTAGGGGGGGTGTTAGGCAGGGGGCAGTTCTTC.

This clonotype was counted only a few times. This CDR3 is CATSAGGYNEQFF. The CDR3 DNA is TGTGCCACCAGTGCGGGGGGCTACAATGAGCAGTTCTTC. This sequence joins TRBV24-1 and TRBJ2-1; the match to TRBD2 covers 7 bases. Trimming at V came to 5 bases and at J to 3 bases, leaving 0 bases not matched to a gene. The CDR3 contains 13 residues. Germline V gene lookup returns CDR1 KGHDR and CDR2 SFDVKD.

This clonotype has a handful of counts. CDR3 nucleotide sequence: TGCAGCGTTGAGGCCGGGGGGGCTTTTCCCGGGGAGCTGTTTTTT. Translation: CSVEAGGAFPGELFF. This sequence joins TRBV29-1 and TRBJ2-2; 8 nucleotides match TRBD2. In germline, CDR1 is SQVTM, CDR2 ANQGSEA. The J segment lost 6 bases and the V segment lost 3 bases, leaving 9 bases of the junction unmatched. This CDR3 spans 15 amino acids.